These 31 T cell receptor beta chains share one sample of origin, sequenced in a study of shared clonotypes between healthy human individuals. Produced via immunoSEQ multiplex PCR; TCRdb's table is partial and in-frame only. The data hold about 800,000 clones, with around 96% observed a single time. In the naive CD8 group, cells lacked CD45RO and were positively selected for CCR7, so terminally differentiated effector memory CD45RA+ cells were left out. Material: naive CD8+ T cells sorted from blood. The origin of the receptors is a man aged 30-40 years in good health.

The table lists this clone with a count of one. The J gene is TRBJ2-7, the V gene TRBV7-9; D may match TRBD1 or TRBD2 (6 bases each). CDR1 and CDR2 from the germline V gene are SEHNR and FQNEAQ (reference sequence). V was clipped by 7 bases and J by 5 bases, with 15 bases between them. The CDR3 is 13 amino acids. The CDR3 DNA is TGTGCCAGCACTTTGGGGGGCAACCACGAGCAGTACTTC. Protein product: CASTLGGNHEQYF.

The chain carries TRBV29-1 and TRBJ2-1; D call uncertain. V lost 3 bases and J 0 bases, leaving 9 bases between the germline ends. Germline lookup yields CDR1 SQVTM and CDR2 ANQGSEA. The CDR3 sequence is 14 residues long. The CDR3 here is CSVETPSSYNEQFF. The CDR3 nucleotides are TGCAGCGTTGAGACTCCAAGCTCCTACAATGAGCAGTTCTTC.

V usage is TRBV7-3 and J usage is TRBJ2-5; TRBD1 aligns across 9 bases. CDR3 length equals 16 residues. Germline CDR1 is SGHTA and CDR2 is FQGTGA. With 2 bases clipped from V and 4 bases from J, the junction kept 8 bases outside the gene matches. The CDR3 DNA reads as TGTGCCAGCAGCTTAGCCGGGACAGGGTTATCAGAGACCCAGTACTTC. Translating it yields CASSLAGTGLSETQYF.

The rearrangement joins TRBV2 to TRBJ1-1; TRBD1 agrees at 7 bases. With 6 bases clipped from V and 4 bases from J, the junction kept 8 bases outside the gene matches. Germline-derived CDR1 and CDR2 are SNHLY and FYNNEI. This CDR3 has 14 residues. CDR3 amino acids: CASRGAGGSTEAFF. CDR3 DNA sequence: TGTGCCAGCAGAGGGGCAGGGGGTAGCACTGAAGCTTTCTTT.

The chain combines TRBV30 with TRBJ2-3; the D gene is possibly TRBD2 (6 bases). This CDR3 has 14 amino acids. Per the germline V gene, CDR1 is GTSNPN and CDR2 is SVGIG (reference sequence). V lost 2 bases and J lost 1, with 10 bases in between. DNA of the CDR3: TGTGCCTGGAGTTTCGGGAGTGGCACAGATACGCAGTATTTT. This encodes CAWSFGSGTDTQYF. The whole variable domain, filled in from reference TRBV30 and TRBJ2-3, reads SQTIHQWPATLVQPVGSPLSLECTVEGTSNPNLYWYRQAAGRGLQLLFYSVGIGQISSEVPQNLSASRPQDRQFILSSKKLLLSDSGFYLCAWSFGSGTDTQYFGPGTRLTVL.

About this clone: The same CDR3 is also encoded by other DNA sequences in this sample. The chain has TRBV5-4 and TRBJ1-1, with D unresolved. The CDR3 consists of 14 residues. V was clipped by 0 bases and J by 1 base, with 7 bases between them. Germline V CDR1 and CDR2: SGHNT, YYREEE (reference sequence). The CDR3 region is CASSLGPENTEAFF. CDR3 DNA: TGTGCCAGCAGCTTGGGACCCGAGAACACTGAAGCTTTCTTT.

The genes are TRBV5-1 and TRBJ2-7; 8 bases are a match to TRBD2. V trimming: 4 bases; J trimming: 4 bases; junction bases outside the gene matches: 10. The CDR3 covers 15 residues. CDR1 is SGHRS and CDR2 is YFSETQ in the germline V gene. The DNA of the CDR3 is TGCGCCAGCAGCCAAGAAGCGGGAGAAGGGTACGAGCAGTACTTC. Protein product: CASSQEAGEGYEQYF.

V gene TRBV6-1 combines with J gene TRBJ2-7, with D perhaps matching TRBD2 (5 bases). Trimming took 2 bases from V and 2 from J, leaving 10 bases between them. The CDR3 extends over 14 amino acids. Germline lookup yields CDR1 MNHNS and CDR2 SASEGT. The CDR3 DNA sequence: TGTGCCAGCAGTGAACGGGGATACACCTACGAGCAGTACTTC. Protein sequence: CASSERGYTYEQYF.

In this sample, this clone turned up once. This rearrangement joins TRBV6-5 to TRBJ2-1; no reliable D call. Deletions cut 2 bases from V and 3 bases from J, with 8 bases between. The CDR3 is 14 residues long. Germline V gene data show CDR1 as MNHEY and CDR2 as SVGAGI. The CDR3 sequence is CASSYDDHYNEQFF. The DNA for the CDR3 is TGTGCCAGCAGTTACGATGACCACTACAATGAGCAGTTCTTC.

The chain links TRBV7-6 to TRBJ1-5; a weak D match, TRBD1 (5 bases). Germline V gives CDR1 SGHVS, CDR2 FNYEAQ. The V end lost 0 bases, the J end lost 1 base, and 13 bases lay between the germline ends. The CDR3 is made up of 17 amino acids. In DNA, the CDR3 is TGTGCCAGCAGCTTAGCTAAAGGGGCCTGGAGCAATCAGCCCCAGCATTTT. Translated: CASSLAKGAWSNQPQHF.

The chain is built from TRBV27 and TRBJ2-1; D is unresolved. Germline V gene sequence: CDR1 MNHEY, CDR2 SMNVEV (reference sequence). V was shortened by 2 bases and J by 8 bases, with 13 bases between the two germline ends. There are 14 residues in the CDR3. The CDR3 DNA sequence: TGTGCCAGCAGTTTACTAGACCCCCTCCATGAGCAGTTCTTC. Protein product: CASSLLDPLHEQFF.

The CDR3 sequence is CASSFVGDTEAFF. CDR3 DNA sequence: TGTGCCAGCAGCTTCGTCGGGGACACTGAAGCTTTCTTT. V is TRBV12-1 and J is TRBJ1-1. TRBV12-1 is flagged as a pseudogene. The CDR3 consists of 13 residues.

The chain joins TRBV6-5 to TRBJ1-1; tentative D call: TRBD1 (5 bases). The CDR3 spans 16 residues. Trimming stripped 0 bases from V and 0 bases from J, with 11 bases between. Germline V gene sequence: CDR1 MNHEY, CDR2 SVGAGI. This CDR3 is CASSYSQQELNTEAFF. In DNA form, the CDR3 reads TGTGCCAGCAGTTACTCACAACAGGAGTTGAACACTGAAGCTTTCTTT.

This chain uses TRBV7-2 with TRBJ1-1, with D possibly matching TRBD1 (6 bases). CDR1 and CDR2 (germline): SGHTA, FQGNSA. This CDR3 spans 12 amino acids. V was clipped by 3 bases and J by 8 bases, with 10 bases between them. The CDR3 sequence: CASSFVGTEAFF. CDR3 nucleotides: TGTGCCAGCAGCTTCGTGGGGACAGAAGCTTTCTTT.

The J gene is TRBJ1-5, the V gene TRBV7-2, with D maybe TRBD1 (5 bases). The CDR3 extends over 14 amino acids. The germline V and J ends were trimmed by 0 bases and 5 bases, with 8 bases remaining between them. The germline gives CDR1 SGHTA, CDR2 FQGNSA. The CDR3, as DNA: TGTGCCAGCAGCTTAGCAGGGGTCGATCAGCCCCAGCATTTT. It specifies CASSLAGVDQPQHF.

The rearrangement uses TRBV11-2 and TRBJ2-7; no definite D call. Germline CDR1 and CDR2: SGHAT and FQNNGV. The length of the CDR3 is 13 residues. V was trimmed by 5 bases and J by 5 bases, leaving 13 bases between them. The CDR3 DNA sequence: TGTGCCAGCAGCCAGATCCGGGTCCACGAGCAGTACTTC. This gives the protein CASSQIRVHEQYF.

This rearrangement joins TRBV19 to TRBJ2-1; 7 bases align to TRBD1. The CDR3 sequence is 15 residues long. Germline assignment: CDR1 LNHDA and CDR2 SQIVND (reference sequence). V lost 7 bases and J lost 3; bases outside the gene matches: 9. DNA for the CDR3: TGTGCCAGTACCCGGGACAGAAGATACTACAATGAGCAGTTCTTC. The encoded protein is CASTRDRRYYNEQFF.

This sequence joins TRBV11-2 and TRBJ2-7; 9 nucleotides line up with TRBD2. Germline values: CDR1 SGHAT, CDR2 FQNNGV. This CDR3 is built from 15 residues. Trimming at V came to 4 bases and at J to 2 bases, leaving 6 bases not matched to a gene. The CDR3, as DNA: TGTGCCAGCAGCTCCTTAGCGGGAGTGCCCTACGAGCAGTACTTC. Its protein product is CASSSLAGVPYEQYF. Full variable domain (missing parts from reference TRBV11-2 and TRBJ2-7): EAGVAQSPRYKIIEKRQSVAFWCNPISGHATLYWYQQILGQGPKLLIQFQNNGVVDDSQLPKDRFSAERLKGVDSTLKIQPAKLEDSAVYLCASSSLAGVPYEQYFGPGTRLTVT.

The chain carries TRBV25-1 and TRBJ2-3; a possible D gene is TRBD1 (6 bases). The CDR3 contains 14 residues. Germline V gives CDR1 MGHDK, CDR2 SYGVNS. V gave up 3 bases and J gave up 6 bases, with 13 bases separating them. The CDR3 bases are TGTGCCAGCAGTGATTCCCAGGGGTGGGATACGCAGTATTTT. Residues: CASSDSQGWDTQYF.

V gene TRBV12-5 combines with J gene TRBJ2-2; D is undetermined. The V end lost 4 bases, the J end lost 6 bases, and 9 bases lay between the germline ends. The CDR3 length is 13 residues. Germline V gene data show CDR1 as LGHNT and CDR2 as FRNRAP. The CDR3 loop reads CASGWAGAGELFF. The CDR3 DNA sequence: TGTGCTAGTGGTTGGGCTGGGGCCGGGGAGCTGTTTTTT. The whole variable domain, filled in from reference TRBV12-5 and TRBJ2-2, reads DARVTQTPRHKVTEMGQEVTMRCQPILGHNTVFWYRQTMMQGLELLAYFRNRAPLDDSGMPKDRFSAEMPDATLATLKIQPSEPRDSAVYFCASGWAGAGELFFGEGSRLTVL.

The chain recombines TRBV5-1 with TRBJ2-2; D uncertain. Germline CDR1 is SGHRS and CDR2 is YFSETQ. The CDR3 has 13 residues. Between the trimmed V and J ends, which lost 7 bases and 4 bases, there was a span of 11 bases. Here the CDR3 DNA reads TGCGCCAGCCGTCAGGCCGTCACCGGGGAGCTGTTTTTT. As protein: CASRQAVTGELFF.

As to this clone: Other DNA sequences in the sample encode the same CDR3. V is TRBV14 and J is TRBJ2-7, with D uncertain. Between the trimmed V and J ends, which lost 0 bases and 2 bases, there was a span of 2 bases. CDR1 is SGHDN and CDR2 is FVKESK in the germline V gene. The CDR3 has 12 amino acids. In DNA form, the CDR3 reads TGTGCCAGCAGCCAAGATCCCTACGAGCAGTACTTC. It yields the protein CASSQDPYEQYF.

The CDR3 bases are TGTGCCAGCAGTTCCCCGGGACTTGGTAATGAAAAACTGTTTTTT. Translated, it gives CASSSPGLGNEKLFF. The rearrangement uses TRBV7-9 and TRBJ1-4; maybe TRBD1 (5 bases). Germline assignment: CDR1 SEHNR and CDR2 FQNEAQ (reference sequence). CDR3 length: 15 amino acids. Between the trimmed V and J ends, which lost 6 bases and 4 bases, there was a span of 15 bases. Using reference TRBV7-9 and TRBJ1-4 for the parts outside the CDR3, the full variable domain is DTGVSQNPRHKITKRGQNVTFRCDPISEHNRLYWYRQTLGQGPEFLTYFQNEAQLEKSRLLSDRFSAERPKGSFSTLEIQRTEQGDSAMYLCASSSPGLGNEKLFFGSGTQLSVL.

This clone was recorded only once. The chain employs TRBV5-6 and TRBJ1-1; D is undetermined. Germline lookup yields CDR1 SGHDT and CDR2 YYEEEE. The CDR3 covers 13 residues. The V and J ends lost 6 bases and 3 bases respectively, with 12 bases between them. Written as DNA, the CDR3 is TGTGCCAGCAACTACCCGGGGTACACTGAAGCTTTCTTT. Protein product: CASNYPGYTEAFF.

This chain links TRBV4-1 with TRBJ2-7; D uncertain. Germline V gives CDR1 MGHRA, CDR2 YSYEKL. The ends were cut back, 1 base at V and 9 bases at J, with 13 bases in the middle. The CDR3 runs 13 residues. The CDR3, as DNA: TGCGCCAGCAGCCAAGCCGTCGAACACGGGCAGTACTTC. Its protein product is CASSQAVEHGQYF.

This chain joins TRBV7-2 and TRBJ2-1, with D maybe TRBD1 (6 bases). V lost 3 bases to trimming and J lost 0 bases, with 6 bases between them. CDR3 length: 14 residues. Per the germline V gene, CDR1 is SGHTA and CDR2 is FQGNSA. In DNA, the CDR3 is TGTGCCAGCAGCTTCAGGGGCTCCTACAATGAGCAGTTCTTC. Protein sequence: CASSFRGSYNEQFF.

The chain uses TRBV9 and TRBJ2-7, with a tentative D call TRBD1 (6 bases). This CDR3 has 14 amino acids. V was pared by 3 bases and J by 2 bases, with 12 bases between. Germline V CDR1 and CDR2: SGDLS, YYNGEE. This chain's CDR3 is CASSADSLPYEQYF. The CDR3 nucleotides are TGTGCCAGCAGCGCGGACAGTCTTCCCTACGAGCAGTACTTC.

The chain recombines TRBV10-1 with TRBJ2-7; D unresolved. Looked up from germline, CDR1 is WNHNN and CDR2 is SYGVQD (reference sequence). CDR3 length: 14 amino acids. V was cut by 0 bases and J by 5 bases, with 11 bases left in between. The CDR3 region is CASSESRVTDEQYF. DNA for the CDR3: TGCGCCAGCAGTGAGTCAAGGGTCACGGACGAGCAGTACTTC.

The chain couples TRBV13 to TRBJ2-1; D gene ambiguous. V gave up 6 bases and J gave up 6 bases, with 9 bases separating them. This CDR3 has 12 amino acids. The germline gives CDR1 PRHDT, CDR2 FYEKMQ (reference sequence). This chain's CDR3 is CASRQLPNEQFF. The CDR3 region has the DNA TGTGCCAGCAGACAACTCCCCAATGAGCAGTTCTTC.

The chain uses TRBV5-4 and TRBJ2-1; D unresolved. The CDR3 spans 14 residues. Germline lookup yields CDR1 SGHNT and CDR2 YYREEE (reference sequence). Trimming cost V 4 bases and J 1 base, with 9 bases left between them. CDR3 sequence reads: CASSPWNSYNEQFF. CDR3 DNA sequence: TGTGCCAGCAGCCCGTGGAATTCCTACAATGAGCAGTTCTTC.

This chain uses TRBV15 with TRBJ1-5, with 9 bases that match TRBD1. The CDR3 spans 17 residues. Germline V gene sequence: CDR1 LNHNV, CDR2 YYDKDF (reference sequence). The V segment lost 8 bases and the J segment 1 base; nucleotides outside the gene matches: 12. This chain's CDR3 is CATAFGTGSLSNQPQHF. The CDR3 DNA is TGTGCCACCGCCTTCGGGACAGGGTCTCTGAGCAATCAGCCCCAGCATTTT.